The 11 T cell receptor beta chains listed next were all sequenced from one sample in a study of T-cell reconstitution after alpha-beta-depleted transplantation in children. Unique molecular identifiers were incorporated during preparation of the TCRbeta library. MiXCR, run by TCRdb on the PCR reads, gives a single entry per CDR3 protein. This sample has fewer than 350,000 distinct CDR3 sequences, with roughly 12% found just once. Here the sequenced sample was peripheral blood, taken 180 days after TCRalphabeta/CD19-depleted stem cell transplant. All receptors derive from a male patient aged 2-15 years who had a stem cell transplant for chronic granulomatous disease, so the T cells may come from the graft donor.

This clonotype was seen many times. The CDR3 is CSVGGLAGPNEQFF. The DNA of the CDR3 is TGCAGCGTTGGGGGACTAGCGGGACCAAATGAGCAGTTCTTC. V and J are TRBV29-1 and TRBJ2-1; 13 positions match TRBD2. From germline, CDR1 is SQVTM and CDR2 ANQGSEA. The CDR3 contains 14 residues. With 4 bases clipped from V and 7 bases from J, the junction kept 4 bases outside the gene matches.

This clonotype was counted only a few times. V usage is TRBV6-2 or TRBV6-3 and J usage is TRBJ1-5; D gene ambiguous. V lost 8 bases and J 0 bases, leaving 8 bases between the germline ends. The CDR3 is 13 amino acids. Germline loops: CDR1 MNHEY, CDR2 SVGEGT. This CDR3 reads CASWRPSNQPQHF. For the CDR3, the DNA is TGTGCCAGCTGGAGACCTAGCAATCAGCCCCAGCATTTT.

In its sample, this clonotype was seen many times. This rearrangement joins TRBV7-9 to TRBJ1-1; the D is unclear. Looked up from germline, CDR1 is SEHNR and CDR2 is FQNEAQ (reference sequence). The CDR3 contains 18 residues. V was shortened by 2 bases and J by 1 base, with 20 bases between the two germline ends. This CDR3 reads CASSLIGTRRVKNTEAFF. The CDR3 DNA reads TGTGCCAGCAGCTTAATTGGCACGAGGAGGGTAAAGAACACTGAAGCTTTCTTT. The variable domain in full, with the rest retrieved from reference TRBV7-9 and TRBJ1-1, is DTGVSQNPRHKITKRGQNVTFRCDPISEHNRLYWYRQTLGQGPEFLTYFQNEAQLEKSRLLSDRFSAERPKGSFSTLEIQRTEQGDSAMYLCASSLIGTRRVKNTEAFFGQGTRLTVV.

There are a few counts of this clonotype. The rearrangement links TRBV19 to TRBJ1-5; 8 bases are shared with TRBD1. Germline V gene data show CDR1 as LNHDA and CDR2 as SQIVND (reference sequence). This CDR3 comprises 18 residues. The V and J ends lost 8 bases and 9 bases, in that order; junction bases with no gene match: 24. CDR3 nucleotide sequence: TGTGCCAGTGGAGTGGAAAAAAAGGGGACAGGACGTCCGCGGCCCCAGCATTTT. This sequence encodes CASGVEKKGTGRPRPQHF.

The chain recombines TRBV25-1 with TRBJ2-2; 7 bases agree with TRBD2. Germline V gene lookup returns CDR1 MGHDK and CDR2 SYGVNS. V shed 4 bases and J 6 bases; nucleotides not matched to a gene: 11. The CDR3 loop spans 16 amino acids. The CDR3 region has the DNA TGTGCCAGCAGTGTGCTTACTAGCGAATTGCCCGGGGAGCTGTTTTTT. It specifies CASSVLTSELPGELFF.

Remarks on this clonotype: This may be a read error: a much more frequent sequence differs by one nucleotide. V is TRBV3-1 and J is TRBJ1-1; D possibly corresponds to TRBD1 (5 bases). V lost 11 bases and J lost 6, with 22 bases in between. Germline CDR1 reads LGHDT; CDR2 reads YNNKEL (reference sequence). CDR3 length: 14 residues. As DNA, the CDR3 is TGTGCCGGCCGCCTGGGGATTGGGGGAGCTGAAGCTTTCTTT. Its translation is CAGRLGIGGAEAFF.

This clonotype was counted at least ten times. J is TRBJ2-1 and V is TRBV20-1, with 9 bases identical to TRBD2. Losses at the gene ends were 7 bases for V and 9 bases for J; bases not matched to a gene: 13. The CDR3 sequence is 14 residues long. The V gene's germline CDR1 is DFQATT and CDR2 SNEGSKA (reference sequence). The CDR3: CSVLSGTSLREQFF. The DNA for the CDR3 is TGCAGTGTTTTATCCGGGACTAGCCTTCGTGAGCAGTTCTTC.

Details on this clonotype: A much larger clone lies one base from this, so it may be a read error. V usage is TRBV27 and J usage is TRBJ1-4, with D hard to call. V lost 3 bases and J 5 bases, leaving 16 bases between the germline ends. The CDR3 is made up of 16 amino acids. Per germline, CDR1 MNHEY and CDR2 SMNVEV (reference sequence). The CDR3 DNA follows: TGTGCCAGCAGTTTTTGGTCAGCAAGGAGGAATGAAAAACTGTTTTTT. This encodes CASSFWSARRNEKLFF.

This chain connects TRBV7-6 to TRBJ2-3, with D perhaps TRBD1 or TRBD2 (6 bases each). The CDR3 is 16 amino acids. The germline V gene encodes CDR1 SGHVS and CDR2 FNYEAQ. Trimming cost V 6 bases and J 0 bases, with 16 bases left between them. The CDR3 sequence is CASRPLGGLSTDTQYF. CDR3 DNA sequence: TGTGCCAGCAGGCCCTTGGGGGGCCTTAGCACAGATACGCAGTATTTT.

This clonotype came up many times. The CDR3 reads CSGRRGSGELFF. The CDR3 nucleotides are TGCAGCGGGAGAAGGGGTAGCGGGGAGCTGTTTTTT. The chain carries TRBV29-1 and TRBJ2-2; maybe TRBD1 (5 bases). CDR3 size: 12 residues. The ends were cut back, 7 bases at V and 7 bases at J, with 13 bases in the middle. Germline V gives CDR1 SQVTM, CDR2 ANQGSEA.

This clonotype was observed many times. The chain employs TRBV24-1 and TRBJ2-1; no clear D gene. Germline CDR1 KGHDR, CDR2 SFDVKD. The CDR3 totals 12 residues. V was cut by 1 base and J by 8 bases, with 5 bases left in between. The CDR3 nucleotides are TGTGCCACCAGTGATTTAGGAGATGAGCAGTTCTTC. Its protein product is CATSDLGDEQFF.